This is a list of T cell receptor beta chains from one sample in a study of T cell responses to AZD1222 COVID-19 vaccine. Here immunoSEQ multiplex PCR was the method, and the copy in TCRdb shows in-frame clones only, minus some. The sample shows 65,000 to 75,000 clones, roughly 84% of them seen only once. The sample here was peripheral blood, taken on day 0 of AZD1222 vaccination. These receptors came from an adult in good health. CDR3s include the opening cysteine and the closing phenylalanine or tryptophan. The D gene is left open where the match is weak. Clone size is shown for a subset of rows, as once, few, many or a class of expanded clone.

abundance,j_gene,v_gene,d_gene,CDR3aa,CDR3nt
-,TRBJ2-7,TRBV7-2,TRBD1,CASSSDRGGSYEQYF,TGTGCCAGCAGCTCCGACAGGGGGGGCAGCTACGAGCAGTACTTC
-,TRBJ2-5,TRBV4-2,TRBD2,CASSQGGSKETQYF,TGTGCCAGCAGCCAAGGCGGGAGTAAGGAGACCCAGTACTTC
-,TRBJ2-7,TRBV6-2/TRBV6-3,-,CASSYPSGVGPSYEQYF,TGTGCCAGCAGTTACCCTTCCGGGGTCGGGCCCTCCTACGAGCAGTACTTC
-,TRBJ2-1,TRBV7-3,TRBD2,CASGAGDNEQFF,TGTGCCAGCGGGGCGGGAGACAATGAGCAGTTCTTC
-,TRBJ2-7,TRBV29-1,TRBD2,CSVETSGSVRYF,TGCAGCGTTGAGACTAGCGGGAGTGTTCGGTACTTC
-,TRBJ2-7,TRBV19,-,CASSTGRAPNYEQYF,TGTGCCAGTAGTACAGGACGAGCCCCCAACTACGAGCAGTACTTC
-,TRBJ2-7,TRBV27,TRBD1,CASSLRGPYEQYF,TGTGCCAGCAGTTTAAGGGGGCCCTACGAGCAGTACTTC
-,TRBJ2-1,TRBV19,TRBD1,CASCLGTAYNEQFF,TGTGCCAGTTGTCTCGGGACAGCCTACAATGAGCAGTTCTTC
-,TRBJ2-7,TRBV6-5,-,CASTKQQGYEQYF,TGTGCCAGCACCAAACAACAGGGCTACGAGCAGTACTTC
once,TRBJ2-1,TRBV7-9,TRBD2,CASSLAAGGWNEQFF,TGTGCCAGCAGCTTGGCAGCGGGAGGTTGGAATGAGCAGTTCTTC
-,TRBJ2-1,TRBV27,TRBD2,CASSSLGEGVVNNEQFF,TGTGCCAGCAGTTCATTAGGGGAGGGAGTGGTCAACAATGAGCAGTTCTTC
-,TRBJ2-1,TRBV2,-,CASSPTHEQFF,TGTGCCAGCAGTCCCACCCATGAGCAGTTCTTC
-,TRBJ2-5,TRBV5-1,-,CASSLAPHETQYF,TGCGCCAGCAGCTTGGCCCCGCACGAGACCCAGTACTTC
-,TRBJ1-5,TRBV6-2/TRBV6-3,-,CASSYEGASNQPQHF,TGTGCCAGCAGTTACGAAGGGGCGAGCAATCAGCCCCAGCATTTT
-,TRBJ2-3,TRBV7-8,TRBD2,CASSPPVGLARTDTQYF,TGTGCCAGCAGCCCCCCTGTGGGACTAGCGCGTACAGATACGCAGTATTTT
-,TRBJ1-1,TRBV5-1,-,CASSFSPRLANTEAFF,TGCGCCAGCAGCTTCTCTCCCCGGCTGGCGAACACTGAAGCTTTCTTT
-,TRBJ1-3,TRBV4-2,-,CASSQEGSLSGNTIYF,TGTGCCAGCAGCCAGGAGGGAAGCCTCTCTGGAAACACCATATATTTT
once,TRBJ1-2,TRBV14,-,CASSQGPRNVYGYTF,TGTGCCAGCAGCCAGGGACCGAGAAACGTCTATGGCTACACCTTC
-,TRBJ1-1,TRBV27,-,CASGDRDVRTEAFF,TGTGCCAGCGGGGACCGGGACGTTAGAACTGAAGCTTTCTTT
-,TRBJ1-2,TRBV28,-,CASSLNRYGYTF,TGTGCCAGCAGTCTCAATCGGTATGGCTACACCTTC
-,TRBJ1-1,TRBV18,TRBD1,CASSPQGQGVQEAFF,TGTGCCAGCTCACCACAGGGACAGGGCGTCCAAGAAGCTTTCTTT
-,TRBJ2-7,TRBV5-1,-,CASSPGRGVHEQYF,TGCGCCAGCAGCCCCGGTAGGGGGGTCCACGAGCAGTACTTC
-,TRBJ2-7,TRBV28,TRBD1,CASSFGGTGSYEQYF,TGTGCCAGCAGTTTTGGTGGGACAGGTTCCTACGAGCAGTACTTC
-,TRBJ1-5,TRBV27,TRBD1,CASSLSPPPDRAEQPQHF,TGTGCCAGCAGTTTATCCCCCCCGCCAGACAGGGCGGAGCAGCCCCAGCATTTT
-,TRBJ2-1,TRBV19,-,CASSVFGEQFF,TGTGCCAGTAGTGTATTCGGCGAGCAGTTCTTC
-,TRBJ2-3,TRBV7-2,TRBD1,CASSLEGALTDTQYF,TGTGCCAGCAGCTTAGAGGGGGCCCTCACAGATACGCAGTATTTT
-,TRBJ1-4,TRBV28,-,CASSRTPAPREKLFF,TGTGCCAGCAGTCGTACACCTGCTCCTCGGGAAAAACTGTTTTTT
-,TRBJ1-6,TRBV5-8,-,CASSLVGGFLPSPLHF,TGTGCCAGCAGCCTCGTCGGGGGGTTTCTCCCATCACCCCTCCACTTT
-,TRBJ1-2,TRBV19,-,CASTPRWGEPEANYGYTF,TGTGCCAGTACCCCTCGATGGGGGGAACCCGAAGCTAACTATGGCTACACCTTC
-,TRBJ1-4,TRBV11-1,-,CASSLRRDPKNEKLFF,TGTGCCAGCAGCTTACGGCGGGATCCAAAGAATGAAAAACTGTTTTTT
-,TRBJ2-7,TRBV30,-,CAWSQGREQYF,TGTGCCTGGAGCCAGGGGAGGGAGCAGTACTTC
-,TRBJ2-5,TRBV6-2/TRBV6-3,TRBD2,CASSRLAVHEETQYF,TGTGCCAGCAGCCGACTAGCGGTCCACGAGGAGACCCAGTACTTC
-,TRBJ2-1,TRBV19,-,CASKAGLKGNEQFF,TGTGCCAGTAAGGCAGGGCTGAAAGGGAATGAGCAGTTCTTC
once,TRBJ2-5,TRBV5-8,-,CASRLGSETQYF,TGTGCCAGTCGACTGGGCTCGGAGACCCAGTACTTC
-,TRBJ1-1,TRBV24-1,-,CATTKNTEAFF,TGTGCCACCACTAAGAACACTGAAGCTTTCTTT
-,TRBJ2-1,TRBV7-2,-,CASSVKSAFEQFF,TGTGCCAGCAGTGTAAAGTCGGCCTTTGAGCAGTTCTTC
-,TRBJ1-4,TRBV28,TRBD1,CASSAGQGVKKLFF,TGTGCCAGCAGTGCGGGACAGGGGGTGAAAAAACTGTTTTTT
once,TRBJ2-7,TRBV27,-,CASSLSLARVGEQYF,TGTGCCAGCAGTTTATCTCTAGCCCGAGTGGGAGAGCAGTACTTC
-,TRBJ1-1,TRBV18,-,CASSQTQNTEAFF,TGTGCCAGCTCACAAACCCAGAACACTGAAGCTTTCTTT
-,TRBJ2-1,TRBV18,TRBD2,CASSRDVAGAYNEQFF,TGTGCCAGCTCGCGAGATGTAGCGGGAGCTTACAATGAGCAGTTCTTC
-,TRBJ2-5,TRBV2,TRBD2,CASSDLGLAPGTQYF,TGTGCCAGCAGTGACCTTGGACTAGCCCCAGGGACCCAGTACTTC
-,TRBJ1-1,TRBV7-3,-,CASSPGGVPTEAFF,TGTGCCAGCAGTCCCGGGGGGGTTCCCACTGAAGCTTTCTTT
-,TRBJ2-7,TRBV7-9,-,CASSLSGSSYEQYF,TGTGCCAGCAGCTTATCCGGCAGCTCCTACGAGCAGTACTTC
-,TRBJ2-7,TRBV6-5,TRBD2,CASSRTSGEYEQYF,TGTGCCAGCAGCAGGACTAGCGGGGAATACGAGCAGTACTTC
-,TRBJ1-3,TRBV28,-,CASEGTSGNTIYF,TGTGCCAGCGAGGGAACATCTGGAAACACCATATATTTT